This TCR beta chain was captured by sequencing in a study of identical twins. The CDR3 is 12 residues long. In germline, CDR1 is SNHLY, CDR2 FYNNEI. Trimming stripped 8 bases from V and 7 bases from J, with 11 bases between. TCRdb reprocessed the 5' RACE reads via MiXCR and lists one record per CDR3 protein. The table shows about 210,000 distinct CDR3 sequences, with around 10% occurring only once. This clonotype appeared a few times. Its antigen is unidentified. The study's findings and limits: Carriage of fewer insertions was seen in abundant cord blood beta clonotypes, whereas memory repertoires showed none. Potential partial confounding of zero-insertion analyses by invariant MAIT and iNKT cells was noted.

The genes are TRBV2 and TRBJ1-4, with unresolved D. The clonotype was recovered from a woman aged 18-30 years in good health. The sequenced sample consisted of memory (CD45RO+) T cells sorted from blood. The CDR3 region has the DNA TGTGCCAGCGAAACGGTTGCTGAAAAACTGTTTTTT. Amino acids: CASETVAEKLFF.